This entry lists 32 T cell receptor beta chains sequenced from one sample in a study of blood T cell repertoires in COVID-19. Clones were sequenced by immunoSEQ multiplex PCR, and TCRdb holds only the in-frame ones, with some missing. The sample shows 93,000 or so clones, roughly 90% of them seen only once. Specimen: peripheral blood. The receptors were sampled from a human donor in a cohort sampled during active COVID-19.

The chain is built from TRBV6-6 and TRBJ2-2; maybe TRBD1 (6 bases). This CDR3 region has 15 residues. Germline CDR1 reads MNHNY; CDR2 reads SVGAGI (reference sequence). V lost 5 bases to trimming and J lost 3 bases, with 13 bases between them. In nucleotides, the CDR3 is TGTGCCAGCAGTAACACAGGGCTATACACCGGGGAGCTGTTTTTT. Protein: CASSNTGLYTGELFF.

V gene TRBV10-3 combines with J gene TRBJ2-2, with TRBD2 as a possible D gene (6 bases). V dropped 0 bases and J dropped 4 bases, with 18 bases sitting between them. The CDR3 covers 18 residues. From germline, CDR1 is ENHRY and CDR2 SYGVKD. Here the CDR3 reads CAISESGGAVAGTGELFF. As DNA, the CDR3 is TGTGCCATCAGTGAGTCCGGAGGGGCAGTTGCGGGCACCGGGGAGCTGTTTTTT.

This clone appeared once. V is TRBV19 and J is TRBJ1-5; 11 bases align to TRBD1. Germline CDR1 reads LNHDA; CDR2 reads SQIVND (reference sequence). V lost 4 bases, J lost 6 bases, and 17 bases stayed unmatched. The CDR3 is 19 residues long. The CDR3, as DNA: TGTGCCAGTAGTACGATGATGCGGACAGGGGGCCGAGGATCTCAGCCCCAGCATTTT. Its translation: CASSTMMRTGGRGSQPQHF.

The V call is TRBV2, the J call TRBJ2-1, with 7 bases aligning to TRBD2. Germline V CDR1 and CDR2: SNHLY, FYNNEI. This CDR3 comprises 15 residues. V dropped 0 bases and J dropped 3; count of bases not matched to a gene: 2. CDR3 sequence (DNA): TGTGCCAGCAGTGAAGCGGGAGGGATCTACAATGAGCAGTTCTTC. Its translation: CASSEAGGIYNEQFF. The variable domain in full, completed from reference TRBV2 and TRBJ2-1, reads EPEVTQTPSHQVTQMGQEVILRCVPISNHLYFYWYRQILGQKVEFLVSFYNNEISEKSEIFDDQFSVERPDGSNFTLKIRSTKLEDSAMYFCASSEAGGIYNEQFFGPGTRLTVL.

The chain carries TRBV5-5 and TRBJ1-5; tentatively, D is TRBD1 (5 bases). Trimming cost V 0 bases and J 6 bases, with 13 bases left between them. This CDR3 contains 15 residues. Germline values: CDR1 SGHKS, CDR2 YYEKEE (reference sequence). Written as DNA, the CDR3 is TGTGCCAGCAGCTTGGGGGCAGGGTTGGGTCAGCCCCAGCATTTT. Encoded protein: CASSLGAGLGQPQHF.

The chain carries TRBV27 and TRBJ2-7; the match to TRBD1 covers 11 bases. The length of the CDR3 is 17 residues. V trimming: 5 bases; J trimming: 4 bases; junction bases outside the gene matches: 13. The germline V gene has CDR1 MNHEY and CDR2 SMNVEV (reference sequence). The CDR3 DNA is TGTGCCAGCAGTCCAATAGGGACAGGGGGTTCATCGTACGAGCAGTACTTC. It is translated as CASSPIGTGGSSYEQYF.

The V and J genes are TRBV3-1 (or the pseudogene TRBV3-2) and TRBJ2-7; 7 positions match TRBD2. The germline gives CDR1 LGHDT, CDR2 YNNKEL (reference sequence). Trimming at V came to 4 bases and at J to 5 bases, leaving 14 bases not matched to a gene. CDR3 length: 16 residues. This CDR3 is CASSPPPGRGVHEQYF. The CDR3 nucleotides read TGTGCCAGCAGCCCTCCCCCGGGCCGGGGGGTCCACGAGCAGTACTTC.

In its sample, this clone was seen once. The chain is built from TRBV23-1 and TRBJ1-2; D remains unclear. TRBV23-1 is assigned to the ORF class and has an uncertain function. V gave up 1 base and J gave up 3 bases, with 6 bases separating them. This CDR3 spans 13 amino acids. CDR3 sequence reads: CASSQWQDYGYTF. In DNA, the CDR3 is TGCGCCAGCAGTCAATGGCAGGACTATGGCTACACCTTC.

This chain uses TRBV5-1 with TRBJ2-7; 14 positions agree with TRBD2. The CDR3 totals 19 residues. Per germline, CDR1 SGHRS and CDR2 YFSETQ. J was trimmed by 5 bases and V by 2 bases; bases with no gene match: 15. The CDR3 loop is CASSFALGGGLAGAHEQYF. For the CDR3, the DNA is TGCGCCAGCAGCTTTGCGTTAGGAGGGGGACTAGCGGGAGCCCACGAGCAGTACTTC.

V and J are TRBV10-1 and TRBJ2-5, with 13 bases identical to TRBD2. The CDR3 length is 16 residues. V shed 5 bases, J shed 5 bases, and the junction held 8 bases outside the gene matches. Germline-derived CDR1 and CDR2 are WNHNN and SYGVQD (reference sequence). This chain's CDR3 is CASSFRTSGRGETQYF. The DNA for the CDR3 is TGCGCCAGCAGTTTTCGGACTAGCGGGAGAGGTGAGACCCAGTACTTC.

This clone appeared a single time. The chain recombines TRBV7-9 with TRBJ1-5, with D maybe TRBD1 (5 bases). The CDR3 extends over 14 amino acids. CDR1 and CDR2 (germline): SEHNR, FQNEAQ (reference sequence). Trimming stripped 3 bases from V and 16 bases from J, with 22 bases between. The CDR3 loop is CASSFGLGEGKQHF. As DNA, the CDR3 is TGTGCCAGCAGCTTCGGTCTTGGGGAGGGGAAGCAACATTTT.

This clone was seen a handful of times. V usage is TRBV5-6 and J usage is TRBJ1-5; D is perhaps TRBD1 (6 bases). The CDR3 extends over 15 amino acids. The germline V and J ends were trimmed by 3 bases and 2 bases, with 12 bases remaining between them. In germline, CDR1 is SGHDT, CDR2 YYEEEE. The CDR3 is CASSSQQGRNQPQHF. CDR3 bases: TGTGCCAGCAGCTCTCAACAGGGACGCAATCAGCCCCAGCATTTT. Full variable domain (remainder filled in from reference TRBV5-6 and TRBJ1-5): DAGVTQSPTHLIKTRGQQVTLRCSPKSGHDTVSWYQQALGQGPQFIFQYYEEEERQRGNFPDRFSGHQFPNYSSELNVNALLLGDSALYLCASSSQQGRNQPQHFGDGTRLSIL.

The rearrangement joins TRBV12-3 or TRBV12-4 to TRBJ2-2; D unclear. The CDR3 spans 13 residues. Trimming took 7 bases from V and 0 from J, leaving 6 bases between them. The CDR3 protein is CASTQSNTGELFF. CDR3 DNA: TGTGCCAGCACCCAATCGAACACCGGGGAGCTGTTTTTT.

J is TRBJ2-4 and V is TRBV6-1; 8 bases are a match to TRBD2. The CDR3 has 14 amino acids. V shed 6 bases, J shed 8 bases, and the junction held 9 bases outside the gene matches. Germline loops: CDR1 MNHNS, CDR2 SASEGT. The CDR3 DNA is TGTGCCAGCAGGCGGGGGGAGGCTGGAGACATTCAGTACTTC. It translates to CASRRGEAGDIQYF.

This rearrangement joins TRBV2 to TRBJ1-1; D may be TRBD1 (6 bases). The germline CDR1 and CDR2 sequences are SNHLY and FYNNEI. CDR3 size: 14 residues. V was trimmed by 5 bases and J by 1 base, leaving 11 bases between them. The CDR3 DNA is TGTGCCAGCAGTCTCCCAGGGGCGAACACTGAAGCTTTCTTT. It codes for CASSLPGANTEAFF. The whole variable domain, remainder taken from reference TRBV2 and TRBJ1-1, is EPEVTQTPSHQVTQMGQEVILRCVPISNHLYFYWYRQILGQKVEFLVSFYNNEISEKSEIFDDQFSVERPDGSNFTLKIRSTKLEDSAMYFCASSLPGANTEAFFGQGTRLTVV.

The chain links TRBV11-3 to TRBJ2-2; 11 bases align to TRBD1. After removal of 3 bases from V and 7 bases from J, the junction contained 7 bases not matched to a gene. The CDR3 length is 16 residues. In germline, CDR1 is SGHNT, CDR2 YENEEA. The CDR3 DNA reads as TGTGCCAGCAGCTTCCGGACAGGGGGCGCGGACGGGGAGCTGTTTTTT. This codes for CASSFRTGGADGELFF.

This rearrangement joins TRBV19 to TRBJ1-5; TRBD1 might be the D (6 bases). The V end lost 5 bases, the J end lost 0 bases, and 14 bases lay between the germline ends. CDR3 length: 16 amino acids. From germline, CDR1 is LNHDA and CDR2 SQIVND (reference sequence). Here the CDR3 reads CASSPRTDLSNQPQHF. CDR3 sequence (DNA): TGTGCCAGTAGTCCACGGACAGACCTTAGCAATCAGCCCCAGCATTTT.

This rearrangement joins TRBV11-3 to TRBJ2-1, with TRBD2 matching over 7 bases. The V and J ends lost 5 bases and 0 bases, in that order; junction bases with no gene match: 7. The CDR3 extends over 16 amino acids. The germline gives CDR1 SGHNT, CDR2 YENEEA. The CDR3 DNA follows: TGTGCCAGCAGCGGATTAGCGGGCAGCTCCTACAATGAGCAGTTCTTC. This gives the protein CASSGLAGSSYNEQFF.

This clone was picked up one time. The chain links TRBV2 to TRBJ2-7, with 14 bases aligning to TRBD2. CDR3 length: 17 residues. The J segment lost 3 bases and the V segment lost 11 bases, leaving 15 bases of the junction unmatched. Germline V lookup: CDR1 SNHLY, CDR2 FYNNEI. The CDR3 region has the DNA TGTGCCCTCCTCGGGACTAGCGGGAGACTTGGCTTCTACGAGCAGTACTTC. Translation gives CALLGTSGRLGFYEQYF.

CDR3: CASSERQGVTEAFF. In nucleotides, the CDR3 is TGTGCCAGCAGTGAGCGGCAGGGGGTTACTGAAGCTTTCTTT. V gene TRBV6-1 combines with J gene TRBJ1-1; TRBD1 matches at 7 bases. The CDR3 extends over 14 amino acids. J lost 5 bases, V lost 3 bases, and 6 bases had no gene match. Germline values: CDR1 MNHNS, CDR2 SASEGT.

This clone was seen more than once but under ten times. The V call is TRBV9, the J call TRBJ1-1; D remains unclear. Germline CDR1 is SGDLS and CDR2 is YYNGEE. The CDR3 consists of 13 residues. V was trimmed by 0 bases and J by 4 bases, leaving 7 bases between them. CDR3 sequence reads: CASSVGRSTEAFF. The CDR3 DNA is TGTGCCAGCAGCGTAGGCCGGAGCACTGAAGCTTTCTTT.

In regard to this clone: At one end, the junction sequence differs from germline, possibly due to a read error. The V and J genes are TRBV7-3 and TRBJ2-3; no clear D. CDR3 size: 13 residues. The germline gives CDR1 SGHTA, CDR2 FQGTGA. CDR3 DNA sequence: TGTGCCAGCAGCCACGGGTCCCGGATCCCGCTCCTCTTT. Its translation: CASSHGSRIPLLF.

This clone was counted a few times. V and J are TRBV15 and TRBJ2-3; 8 nucleotides agree with TRBD2. The germline V gene has CDR1 LNHNV and CDR2 YYDKDF (reference sequence). There are 16 residues in the CDR3. Trimming removed 5 bases from V and 6 bases from J; junction bases left unmatched: 13. CDR3 protein: CATSRMESGRGDTQYF. In nucleotides, the CDR3 is TGTGCCACCAGCCGAATGGAGAGCGGGAGAGGCGATACGCAGTATTTT.

The rearrangement uses TRBV7-3 and TRBJ1-1; 10 positions agree with TRBD1. J gave up 0 bases and V 5 bases, and 9 bases lay outside the gene matches. In germline, CDR1 is SGHTA, CDR2 FQGTGA. The CDR3 spans 17 residues. The CDR3 region has the DNA TGTGCCAGCAGCCCCGTCCGGGACAGGGGATTGAACACTGAAGCTTTCTTT. Protein: CASSPVRDRGLNTEAFF. Together with reference TRBV7-3 and TRBJ1-1, the CDR3 gives the full variable domain: GAGVSQTPSNKVTEKGKYVELRCDPISGHTALYWYRQSLGQGPEFLIYFQGTGAADDSGLPNDRFFAVRPEGSVSTLKIQRTERGDSAVYLCASSPVRDRGLNTEAFFGQGTRLTVV.

The J gene is TRBJ1-5, the V gene TRBV5-5; TRBD1 is a possible D gene (5 bases). Germline values: CDR1 SGHKS, CDR2 YYEKEE (reference sequence). The CDR3 extends over 13 amino acids. The V end lost 3 bases, the J end lost 9 bases, and 13 bases lay between the germline ends. Written as DNA, the CDR3 is TGTGCCAGCAGCTGGCAGGGAGGTTGGCCCCAGCATTTT. Translation gives CASSWQGGWPQHF.

CDR3: CSGGQGAYNEQFF. The CDR3 DNA follows: TGCAGCGGTGGACAGGGAGCCTACAATGAGCAGTTCTTC. The chain recombines TRBV29-1 with TRBJ2-1; 8 nucleotides align to TRBD1. This CDR3 is 13 amino acids long. V shed 7 bases and J 2 bases; nucleotides not matched to a gene: 4. Per the germline V gene, CDR1 is SQVTM and CDR2 is ANQGSEA.

This clone occurred many times. This sequence joins TRBV7-3 and TRBJ2-1, with TRBD2 as a possible D gene (6 bases). Per germline, CDR1 SGHTA and CDR2 FQGTGA. The CDR3 length is 14 residues. Trimming pared 3 bases from V and 6 bases from J, leaving 12 bases between. CDR3 coding DNA: TGTGCCAGCAGCTTGGCGGGATTCATCAATGAGCAGTTCTTC. Its protein product is CASSLAGFINEQFF. The full variable domain, rest sourced from reference TRBV7-3 and TRBJ2-1, is GAGVSQTPSNKVTEKGKYVELRCDPISGHTALYWYRQSLGQGPEFLIYFQGTGAADDSGLPNDRFFAVRPEGSVSTLKIQRTERGDSAVYLCASSLAGFINEQFFGPGTRLTVL.

The DNA for the CDR3 is TGTGCCGGGAGCGGGAGGGCCGAAGATACGCAGTATTTT. It specifies CAGSGRAEDTQYF. J is TRBJ2-3 and V is TRBV2; TRBD2 matches at 10 bases. Germline V gene data show CDR1 as SNHLY and CDR2 as FYNNEI. The CDR3 totals 13 residues. Trimming at V came to 11 bases and at J to 5 bases, leaving 7 bases not matched to a gene.

This clone appeared a single time. The rearrangement links TRBV14 to TRBJ2-3, with D hard to call. The CDR3 consists of 12 residues. Germline V gives CDR1 SGHDN, CDR2 FVKESK. V lost 0 bases and J 15 bases, leaving 13 bases between the germline ends. CDR3 protein: CASSQDWVRSYF. The CDR3 DNA reads TGTGCCAGCAGCCAAGATTGGGTGAGGAGTTATTTT.

V is TRBV19 and J is TRBJ2-3; TRBD2 is a possible D gene (7 bases). V lost 5 bases, J lost 3 bases, and 15 bases lay in between. Looked up from germline, CDR1 is LNHDA and CDR2 is SQIVND (reference sequence). CDR3 size: 15 residues. The CDR3 spells CASSGQGGGTDTQYF. For the CDR3, the DNA is TGTGCCAGTAGTGGCCAAGGGGGGGGAACAGATACGCAGTATTTT.

This clone is a singleton in its sample. Written as DNA, the CDR3 is TGTGCCAGCAGCTGGGCGACAGGGGAAAATGAAAAACTGTTTTTT. This codes for CASSWATGENEKLFF. The chain employs TRBV7-2 and TRBJ1-4; 8 bases fit TRBD1. Germline V lookup: CDR1 SGHTA, CDR2 FQGNSA. The CDR3 covers 15 residues. With V trimmed by 4 bases and J by 5 bases, 6 bases remained unmatched.

This clone was counted a few times. The chain links TRBV5-6 to TRBJ1-2; D is possibly TRBD1 (5 bases). The CDR3 totals 12 residues. Germline CDR1 reads SGHDT; CDR2 reads YYEEEE. Trimming took off 6 bases at V and 5 bases at J, with 11 bases between the two ends. The CDR3 spells CASTAGGYGYTF. The CDR3 DNA sequence: TGTGCCAGCACCGCTGGGGGGTATGGCTACACCTTC.